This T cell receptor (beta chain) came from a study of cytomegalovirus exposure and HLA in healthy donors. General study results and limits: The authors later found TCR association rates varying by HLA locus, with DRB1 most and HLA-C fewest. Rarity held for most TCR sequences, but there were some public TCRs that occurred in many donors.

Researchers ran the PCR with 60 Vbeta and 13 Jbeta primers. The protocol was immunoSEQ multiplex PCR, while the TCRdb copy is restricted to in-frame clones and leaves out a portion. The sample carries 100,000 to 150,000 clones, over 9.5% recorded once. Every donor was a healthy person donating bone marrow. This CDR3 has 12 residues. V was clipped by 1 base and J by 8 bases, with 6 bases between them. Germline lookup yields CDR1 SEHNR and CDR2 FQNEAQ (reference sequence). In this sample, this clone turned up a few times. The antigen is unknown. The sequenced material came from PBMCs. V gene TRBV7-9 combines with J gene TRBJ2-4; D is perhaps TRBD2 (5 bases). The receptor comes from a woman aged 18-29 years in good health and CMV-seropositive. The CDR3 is CASSLVGDIQYF. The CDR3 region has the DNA TGTGCCAGCAGCTTAGTGGGAGACATTCAGTACTTC. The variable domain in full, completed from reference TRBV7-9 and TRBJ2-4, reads DTGVSQNPRHKITKRGQNVTFRCDPISEHNRLYWYRQTLGQGPEFLTYFQNEAQLEKSRLLSDRFSAERPKGSFSTLEIQRTEQGDSAMYLCASSLVGDIQYFGAGTRLSVL.